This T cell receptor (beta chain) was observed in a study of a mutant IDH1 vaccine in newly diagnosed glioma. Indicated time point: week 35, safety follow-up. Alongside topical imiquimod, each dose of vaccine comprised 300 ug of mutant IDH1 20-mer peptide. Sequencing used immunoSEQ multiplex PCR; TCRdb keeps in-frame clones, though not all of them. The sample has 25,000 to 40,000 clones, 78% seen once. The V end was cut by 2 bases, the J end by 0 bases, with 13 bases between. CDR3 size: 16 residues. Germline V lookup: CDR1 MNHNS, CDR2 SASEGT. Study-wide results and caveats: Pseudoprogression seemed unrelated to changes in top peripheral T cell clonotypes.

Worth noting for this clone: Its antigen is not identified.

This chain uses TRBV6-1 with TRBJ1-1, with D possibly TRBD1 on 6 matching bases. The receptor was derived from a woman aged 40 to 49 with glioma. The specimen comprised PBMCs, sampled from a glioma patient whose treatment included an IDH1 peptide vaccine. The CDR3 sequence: CASSESGGRVNTEAFF. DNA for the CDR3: TGTGCCAGCAGTGAATCGGGGGGGCGGGTGAACACTGAAGCTTTCTTT.